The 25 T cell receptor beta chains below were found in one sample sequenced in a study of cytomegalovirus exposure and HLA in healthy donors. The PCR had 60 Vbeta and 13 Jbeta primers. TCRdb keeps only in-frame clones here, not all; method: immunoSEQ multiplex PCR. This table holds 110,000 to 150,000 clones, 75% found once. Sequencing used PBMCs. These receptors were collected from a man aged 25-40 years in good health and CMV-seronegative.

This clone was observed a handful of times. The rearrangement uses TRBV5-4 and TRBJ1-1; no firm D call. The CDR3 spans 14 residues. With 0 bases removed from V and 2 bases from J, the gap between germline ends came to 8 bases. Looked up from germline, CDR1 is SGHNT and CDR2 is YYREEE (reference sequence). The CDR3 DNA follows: TGTGCCAGCAGCTTGGATCCAGAAAACACTGAAGCTTTCTTT. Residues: CASSLDPENTEAFF.

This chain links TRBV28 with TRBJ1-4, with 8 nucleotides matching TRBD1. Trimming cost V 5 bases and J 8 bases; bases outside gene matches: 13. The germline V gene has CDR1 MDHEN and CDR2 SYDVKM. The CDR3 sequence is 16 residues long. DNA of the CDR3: TGTGCCAGCAGTCGCTCGACCGGGACAGGTGACGAAAAACTGTTTTTT. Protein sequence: CASSRSTGTGDEKLFF.

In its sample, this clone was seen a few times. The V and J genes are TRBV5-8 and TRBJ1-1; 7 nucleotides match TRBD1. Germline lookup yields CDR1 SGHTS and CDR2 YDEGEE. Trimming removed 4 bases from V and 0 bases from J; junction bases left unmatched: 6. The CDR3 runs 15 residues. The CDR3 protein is CASSDYRGMNTEAFF. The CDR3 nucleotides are TGTGCCAGCAGCGACTACAGGGGAATGAACACTGAAGCTTTCTTT.

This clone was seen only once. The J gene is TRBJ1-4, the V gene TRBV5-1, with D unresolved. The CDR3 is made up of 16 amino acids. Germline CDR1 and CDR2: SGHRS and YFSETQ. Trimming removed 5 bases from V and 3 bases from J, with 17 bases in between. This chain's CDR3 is CASRGRPQAANEKLFF. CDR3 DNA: TGCGCCAGCAGGGGGAGACCGCAGGCGGCTAATGAAAAACTGTTTTTT.

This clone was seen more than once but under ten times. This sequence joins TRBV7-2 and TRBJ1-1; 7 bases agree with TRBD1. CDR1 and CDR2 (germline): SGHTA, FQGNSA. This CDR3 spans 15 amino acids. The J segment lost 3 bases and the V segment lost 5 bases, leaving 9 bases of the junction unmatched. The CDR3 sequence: CASSLLTGRYTEAFF. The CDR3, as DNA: TGTGCCAGCAGCCTTTTGACAGGGCGATACACTGAAGCTTTCTTT.

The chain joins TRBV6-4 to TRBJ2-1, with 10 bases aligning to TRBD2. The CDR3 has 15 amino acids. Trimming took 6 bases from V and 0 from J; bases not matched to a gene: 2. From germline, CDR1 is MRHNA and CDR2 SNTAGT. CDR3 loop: CASSSSGSSYNEQFF. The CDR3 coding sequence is TGTGCCAGCAGCTCTAGCGGGAGCTCCTACAATGAGCAGTTCTTC.

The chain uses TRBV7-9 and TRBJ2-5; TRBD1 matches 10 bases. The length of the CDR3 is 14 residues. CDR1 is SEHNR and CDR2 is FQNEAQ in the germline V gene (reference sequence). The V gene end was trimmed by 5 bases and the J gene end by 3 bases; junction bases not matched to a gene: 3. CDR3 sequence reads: CASSQTGGKETQYF. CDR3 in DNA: TGTGCCAGCAGCCAGACAGGGGGCAAAGAGACCCAGTACTTC.

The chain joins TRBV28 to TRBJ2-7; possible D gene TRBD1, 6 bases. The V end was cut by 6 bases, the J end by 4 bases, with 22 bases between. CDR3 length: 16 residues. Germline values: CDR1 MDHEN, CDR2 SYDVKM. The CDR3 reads CASRRSGTGSVYEQYF. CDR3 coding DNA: TGTGCCAGCAGACGAAGTGGTACAGGGTCGGTTTACGAGCAGTACTTC.

CDR3 region: CASTLAGGSYNEQFF. CDR3 coding DNA: TGTGCCAGCACCCTAGCGGGAGGATCCTACAATGAGCAGTTCTTC. This chain links TRBV6-5 with TRBJ2-1, with 11 positions matching TRBD2. The J segment lost 1 base and the V segment lost 7 bases, leaving 3 bases of the junction unmatched. CDR3 size: 15 residues. Germline CDR1 reads MNHEY; CDR2 reads SVGAGI.

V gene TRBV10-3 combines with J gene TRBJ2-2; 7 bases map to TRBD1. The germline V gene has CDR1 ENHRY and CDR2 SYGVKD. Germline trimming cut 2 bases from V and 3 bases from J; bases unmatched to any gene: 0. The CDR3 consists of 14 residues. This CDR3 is CAISEDRDTGELFF. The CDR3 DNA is TGTGCCATCAGTGAGGACAGGGACACCGGGGAGCTGTTTTTT.

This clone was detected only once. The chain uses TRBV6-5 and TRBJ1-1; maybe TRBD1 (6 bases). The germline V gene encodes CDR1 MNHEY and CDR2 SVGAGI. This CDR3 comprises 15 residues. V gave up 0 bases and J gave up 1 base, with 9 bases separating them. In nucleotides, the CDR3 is TGTGCCAGCAGTTACTCTACAGGGACGAACACTGAAGCTTTCTTT. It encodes CASSYSTGTNTEAFF.

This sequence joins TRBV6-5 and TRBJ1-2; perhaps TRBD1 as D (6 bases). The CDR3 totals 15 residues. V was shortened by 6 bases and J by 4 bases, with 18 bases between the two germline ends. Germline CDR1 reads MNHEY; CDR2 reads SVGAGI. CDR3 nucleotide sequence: TGTGCCAGCAGCCTGTCCGGACAGACTTTCTATGGCTACACCTTC. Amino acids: CASSLSGQTFYGYTF.

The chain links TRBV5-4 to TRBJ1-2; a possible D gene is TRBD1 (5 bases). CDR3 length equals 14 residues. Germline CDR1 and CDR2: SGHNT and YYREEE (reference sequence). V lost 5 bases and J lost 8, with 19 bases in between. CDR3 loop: CASSSPWGASGYTF. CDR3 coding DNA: TGTGCCAGCAGTTCCCCCTGGGGCGCTTCGGGCTACACCTTC.

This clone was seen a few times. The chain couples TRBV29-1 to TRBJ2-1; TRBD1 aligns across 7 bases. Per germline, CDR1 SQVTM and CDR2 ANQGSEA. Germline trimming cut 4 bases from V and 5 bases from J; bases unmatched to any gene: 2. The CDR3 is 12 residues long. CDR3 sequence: CSVARGNNEQFF. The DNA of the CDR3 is TGCAGCGTTGCCAGGGGGAACAATGAGCAGTTCTTC.

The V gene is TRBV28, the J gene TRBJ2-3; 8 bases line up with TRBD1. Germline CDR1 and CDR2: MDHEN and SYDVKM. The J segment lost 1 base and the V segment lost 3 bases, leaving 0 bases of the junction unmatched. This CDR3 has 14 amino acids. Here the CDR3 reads CASSLGQGTDTQYF. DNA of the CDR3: TGTGCCAGCAGTTTGGGACAGGGCACAGATACGCAGTATTTT. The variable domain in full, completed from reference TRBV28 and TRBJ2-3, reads DVKVTQSSRYLVKRTGEKVFLECVQDMDHENMFWYRQDPGLGLRLIYFSYDVKMKEKGDIPEGYSVSREKKERFSLILESASTNQTSMYLCASSLGQGTDTQYFGPGTRLTVL.

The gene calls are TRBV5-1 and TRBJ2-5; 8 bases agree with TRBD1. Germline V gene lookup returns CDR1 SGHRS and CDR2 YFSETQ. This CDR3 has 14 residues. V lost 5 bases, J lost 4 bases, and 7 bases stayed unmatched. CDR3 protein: CASRRSGQGETQYF. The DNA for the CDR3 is TGCGCCAGCAGAAGATCCGGACAGGGAGAGACCCAGTACTTC.

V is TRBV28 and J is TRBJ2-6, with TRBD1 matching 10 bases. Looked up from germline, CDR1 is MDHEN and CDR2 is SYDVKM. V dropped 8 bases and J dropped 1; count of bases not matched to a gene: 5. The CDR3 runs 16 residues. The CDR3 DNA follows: TGTGCCAGCGCCGGACAGGGGGAATCTGGGGCCAACGTCCTGACTTTC. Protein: CASAGQGESGANVLTF.

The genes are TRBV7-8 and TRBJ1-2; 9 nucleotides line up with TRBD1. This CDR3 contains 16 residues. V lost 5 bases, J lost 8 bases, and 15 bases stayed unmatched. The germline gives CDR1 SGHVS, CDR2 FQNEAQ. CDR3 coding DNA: TGTGCCAGCAGCGCTACCGGGACAGGGACTTCTAGGGGCTACACCTTC. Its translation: CASSATGTGTSRGYTF.

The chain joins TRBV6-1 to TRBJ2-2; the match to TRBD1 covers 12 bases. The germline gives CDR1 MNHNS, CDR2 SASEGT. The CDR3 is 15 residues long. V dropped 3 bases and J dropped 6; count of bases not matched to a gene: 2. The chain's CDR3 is CASSDWDRGPGELFF. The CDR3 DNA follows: TGTGCCAGCAGTGACTGGGACAGGGGGCCCGGGGAGCTGTTTTTT.

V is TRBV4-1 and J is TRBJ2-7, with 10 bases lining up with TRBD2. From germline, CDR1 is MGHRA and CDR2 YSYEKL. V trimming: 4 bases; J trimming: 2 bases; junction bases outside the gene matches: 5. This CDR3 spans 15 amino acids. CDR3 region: CASSPLAGVTYEQYF. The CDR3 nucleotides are TGCGCCAGCAGCCCTCTAGCGGGAGTGACCTACGAGCAGTACTTC.

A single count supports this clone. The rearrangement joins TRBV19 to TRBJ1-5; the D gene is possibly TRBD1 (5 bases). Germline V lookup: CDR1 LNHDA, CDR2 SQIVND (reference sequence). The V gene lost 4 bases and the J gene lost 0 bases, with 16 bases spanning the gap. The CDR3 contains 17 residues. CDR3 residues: CASSTQVTYYSNQPQHF. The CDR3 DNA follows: TGTGCCAGTAGTACACAGGTGACGTATTATAGCAATCAGCCCCAGCATTTT.

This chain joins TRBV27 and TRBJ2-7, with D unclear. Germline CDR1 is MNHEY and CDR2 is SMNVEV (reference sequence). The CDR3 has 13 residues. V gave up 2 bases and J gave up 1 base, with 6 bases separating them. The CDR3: CASSLQESYEQYF. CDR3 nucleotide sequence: TGTGCCAGCAGTTTACAGGAATCCTACGAGCAGTACTTC.

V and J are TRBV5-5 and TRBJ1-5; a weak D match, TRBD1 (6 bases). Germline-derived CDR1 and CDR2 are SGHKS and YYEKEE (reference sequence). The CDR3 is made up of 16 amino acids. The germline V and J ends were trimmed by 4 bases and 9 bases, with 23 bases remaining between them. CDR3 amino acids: CASSQGQLQSEWPQHF. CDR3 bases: TGTGCCAGCAGCCAAGGACAGCTCCAGTCTGAGTGGCCCCAGCATTTT.

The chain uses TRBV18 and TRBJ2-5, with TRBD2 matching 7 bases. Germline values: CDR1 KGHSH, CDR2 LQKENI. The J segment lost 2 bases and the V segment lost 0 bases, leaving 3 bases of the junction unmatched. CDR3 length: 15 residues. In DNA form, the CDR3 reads TGTGCCAGCTCACCACCGGCGGGGGTTCAAGAGACCCAGTACTTC. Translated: CASSPPAGVQETQYF.

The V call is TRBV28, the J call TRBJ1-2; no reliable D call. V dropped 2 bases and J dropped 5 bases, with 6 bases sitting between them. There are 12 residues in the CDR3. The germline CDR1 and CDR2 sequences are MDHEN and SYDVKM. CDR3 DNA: TGTGCCAGCAGTTTAGGGCAATATGGCTACACCTTC. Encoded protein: CASSLGQYGYTF.